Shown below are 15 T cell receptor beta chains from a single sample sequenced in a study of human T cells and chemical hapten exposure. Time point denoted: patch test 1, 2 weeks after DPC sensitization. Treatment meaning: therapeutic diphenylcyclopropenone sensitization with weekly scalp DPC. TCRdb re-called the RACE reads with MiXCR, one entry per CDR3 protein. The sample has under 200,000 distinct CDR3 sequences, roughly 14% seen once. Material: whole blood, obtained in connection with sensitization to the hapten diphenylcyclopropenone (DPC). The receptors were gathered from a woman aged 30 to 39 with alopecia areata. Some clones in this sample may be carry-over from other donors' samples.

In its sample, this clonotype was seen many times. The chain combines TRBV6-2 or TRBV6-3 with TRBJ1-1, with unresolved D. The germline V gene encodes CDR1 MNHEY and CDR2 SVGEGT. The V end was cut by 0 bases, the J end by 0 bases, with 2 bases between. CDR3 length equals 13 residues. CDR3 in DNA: TGTGCCAGCAGTTACTCCTTGAACACTGAAGCTTTCTTT. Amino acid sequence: CASSYSLNTEAFF.

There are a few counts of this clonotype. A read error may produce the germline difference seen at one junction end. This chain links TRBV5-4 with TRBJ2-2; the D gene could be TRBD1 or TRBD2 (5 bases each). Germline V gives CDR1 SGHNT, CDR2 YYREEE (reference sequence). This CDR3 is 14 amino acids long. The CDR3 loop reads CASTLWGNPGELFF. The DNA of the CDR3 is TGTGCCAGCACCCTGTGGGGGAACCCCGGGGAGCTGTTTTTT.

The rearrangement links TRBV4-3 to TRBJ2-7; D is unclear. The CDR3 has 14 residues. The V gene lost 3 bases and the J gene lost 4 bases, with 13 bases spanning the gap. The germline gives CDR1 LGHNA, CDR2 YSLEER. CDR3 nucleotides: TGCGCCAGCAGCCAGGGCCTCGCCCCATACGAGCAGTACTTC. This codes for CASSQGLAPYEQYF.

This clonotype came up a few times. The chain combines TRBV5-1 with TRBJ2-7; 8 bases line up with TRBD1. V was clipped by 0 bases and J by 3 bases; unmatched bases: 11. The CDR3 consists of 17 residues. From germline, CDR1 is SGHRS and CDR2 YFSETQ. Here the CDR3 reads CASSLGQGMSWGYEQYF. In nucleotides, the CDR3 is TGCGCCAGCAGCTTGGGACAGGGGATGAGTTGGGGCTACGAGCAGTACTTC.

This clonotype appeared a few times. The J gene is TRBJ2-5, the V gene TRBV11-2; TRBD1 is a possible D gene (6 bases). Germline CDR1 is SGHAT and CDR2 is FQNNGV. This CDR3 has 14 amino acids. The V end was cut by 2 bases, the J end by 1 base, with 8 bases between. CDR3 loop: CASSLTGTQETQYF. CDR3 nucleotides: TGTGCCAGCAGCTTAACAGGGACCCAAGAGACCCAGTACTTC.

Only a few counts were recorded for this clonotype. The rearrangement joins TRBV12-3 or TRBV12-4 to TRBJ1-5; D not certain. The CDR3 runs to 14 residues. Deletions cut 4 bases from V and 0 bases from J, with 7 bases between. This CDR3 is CASSSEYSNQPQHF. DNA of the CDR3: TGTGCCAGCAGTTCAGAGTATAGCAATCAGCCCCAGCATTTT.

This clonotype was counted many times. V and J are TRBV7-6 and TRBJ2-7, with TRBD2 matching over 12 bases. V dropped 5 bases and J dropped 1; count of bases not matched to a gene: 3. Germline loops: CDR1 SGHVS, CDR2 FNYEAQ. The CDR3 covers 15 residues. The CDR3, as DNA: TGTGCCAGCAGCGAGGGACTAGCGGGTTCCTACGAGCAGTACTTC. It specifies CASSEGLAGSYEQYF.

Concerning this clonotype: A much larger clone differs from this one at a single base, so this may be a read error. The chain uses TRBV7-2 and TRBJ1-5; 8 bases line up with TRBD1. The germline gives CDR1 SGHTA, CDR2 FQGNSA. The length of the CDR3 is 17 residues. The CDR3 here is CASSLKGTGGSNQPPHF. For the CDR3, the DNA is TGTGCCAGCAGTTTAAAAGGGACAGGAGGGAGCAATCAGCCCCCGCATTTT.

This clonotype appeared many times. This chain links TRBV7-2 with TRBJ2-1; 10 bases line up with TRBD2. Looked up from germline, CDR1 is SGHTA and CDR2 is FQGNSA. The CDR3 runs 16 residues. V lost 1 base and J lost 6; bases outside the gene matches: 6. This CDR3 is CASSLVSLAGINEQFF. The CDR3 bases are TGTGCCAGCAGCTTAGTCTCACTAGCGGGGATCAATGAGCAGTTCTTC. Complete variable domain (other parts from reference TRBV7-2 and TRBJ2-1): GAGVSQSPSNKVTEKGKDVELRCDPISGHTALYWYRQSLGQGLEFLIYFQGNSAPDKSGLPSDRFSAERTGGSVSTLTIQRTQQEDSAVYLCASSLVSLAGINEQFFGPGTRLTVL.

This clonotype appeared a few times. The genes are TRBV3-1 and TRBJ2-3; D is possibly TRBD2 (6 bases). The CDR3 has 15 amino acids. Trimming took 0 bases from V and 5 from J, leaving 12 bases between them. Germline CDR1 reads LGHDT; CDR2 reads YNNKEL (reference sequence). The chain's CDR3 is CASSQDWVGGDTQYF. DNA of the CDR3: TGTGCCAGCAGCCAAGACTGGGTCGGGGGAGATACGCAGTATTTT.

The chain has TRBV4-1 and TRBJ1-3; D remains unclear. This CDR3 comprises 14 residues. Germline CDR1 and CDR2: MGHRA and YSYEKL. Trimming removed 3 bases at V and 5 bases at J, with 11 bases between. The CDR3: CASSHGERRNTIYF. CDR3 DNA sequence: TGCGCCAGCAGCCACGGGGAAAGGAGAAACACCATATATTTT.

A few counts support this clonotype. The CDR3 nucleotides are TGTGCCAGCAGCTTAATCGGTGGGGGCGTGAGGACCCAGTACTTC. As protein: CASSLIGGGVRTQYF. The V call is TRBV11-3, the J call TRBJ2-5; the D gene is possibly TRBD1 (6 bases). This CDR3 spans 15 amino acids. CDR1 SGHNT and CDR2 YENEEA come from the germline V gene. Deletions cut 2 bases from V and 7 bases from J, with 17 bases between. Variable domain in full (rest from reference TRBV11-3 and TRBJ2-5): EAGVVQSPRYKIIEKKQPVAFWCNPISGHNTLYWYLQNLGQGPELLIRYENEEAVDDSQLPKDRFSAERLKGVDSTLKIQPAELGDSAVYLCASSLIGGGVRTQYFGPGTRLLVL.

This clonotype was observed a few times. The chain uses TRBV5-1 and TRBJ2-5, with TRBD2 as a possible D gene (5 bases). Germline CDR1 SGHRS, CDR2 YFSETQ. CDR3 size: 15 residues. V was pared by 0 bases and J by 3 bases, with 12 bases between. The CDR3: CASSLGLADEETQYF. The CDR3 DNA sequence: TGCGCCAGCAGCTTGGGGCTAGCTGACGAAGAGACCCAGTACTTC. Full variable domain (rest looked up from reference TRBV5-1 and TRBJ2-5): KAGVTQTPRYLIKTRGQQVTLSCSPISGHRSVSWYQQTPGQGLQFLFEYFSETQRNKGNFPGRFSGRQFSNSRSEMNVSTLELGDSALYLCASSLGLADEETQYFGPGTRLLVL.

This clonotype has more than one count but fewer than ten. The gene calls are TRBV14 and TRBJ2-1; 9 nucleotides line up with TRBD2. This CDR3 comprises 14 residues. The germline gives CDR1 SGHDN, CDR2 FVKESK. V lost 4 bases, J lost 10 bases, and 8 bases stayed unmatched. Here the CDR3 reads CASSLYLAGDEQFF. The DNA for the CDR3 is TGTGCCAGCAGCCTTTACTTAGCGGGAGACGAGCAGTTCTTC.

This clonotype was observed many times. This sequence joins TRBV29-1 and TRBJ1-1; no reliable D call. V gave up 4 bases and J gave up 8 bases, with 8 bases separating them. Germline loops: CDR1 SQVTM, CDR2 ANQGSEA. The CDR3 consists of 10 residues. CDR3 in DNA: TGCAGCGTTGGTCAGCTCGAAGCTTTCTTT. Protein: CSVGQLEAFF.